The source of this TCR beta chain is a study of vaccination and CD4 T cells after COVID-19. Study at large: Every participant had a vaccine, which was either BNT162b2 or mRNA-1273, given in two doses. SARS-CoV-2, HCoV-NL63, HCoV-OC43 and HCoV-229E supplied the overlapping spike peptides used to stimulate cells.

Treatment reported: roughly 11-day PBMC culture with coronavirus spike peptide pools or control peptides (ViraFEST assay). CDR1 and CDR2 from the germline V gene are DFQATT and SNEGSKA (reference sequence). V was pared by 2 bases and J by 0 bases, with 2 bases between. The CDR3 is 12 residues long. Findings of the study overall: The authors identified 304 of 307 vaccine-specific clones in convalescent patients as spike mono-reactive.

The assay that was used to sequence DNA from cultured CD4+ T cells was the Oncomine TCR Beta short-read assay. After culture, CD4+ T cells served as the source for genomic DNA extraction. Each CDR3 protein gets one entry after TCRdb re-called the PCR reads with MiXCR. The sample records under 15,000 distinct CDR3 sequences, roughly 30% being singletons. Note on this clonotype: Its antigen is as yet unknown.

This sequence originates from a human donor who had recovered from COVID-19. This chain links TRBV20-1 with TRBJ1-5; D gene uncertain. The material was CD4+ T cells from blood, cultured in vitro, obtained after SARS-CoV-2 vaccination. CDR3 residues: CSARPSNQPQHF. The DNA of the CDR3 is TGCAGTGCTAGACCTAGCAATCAGCCCCAGCATTTT.